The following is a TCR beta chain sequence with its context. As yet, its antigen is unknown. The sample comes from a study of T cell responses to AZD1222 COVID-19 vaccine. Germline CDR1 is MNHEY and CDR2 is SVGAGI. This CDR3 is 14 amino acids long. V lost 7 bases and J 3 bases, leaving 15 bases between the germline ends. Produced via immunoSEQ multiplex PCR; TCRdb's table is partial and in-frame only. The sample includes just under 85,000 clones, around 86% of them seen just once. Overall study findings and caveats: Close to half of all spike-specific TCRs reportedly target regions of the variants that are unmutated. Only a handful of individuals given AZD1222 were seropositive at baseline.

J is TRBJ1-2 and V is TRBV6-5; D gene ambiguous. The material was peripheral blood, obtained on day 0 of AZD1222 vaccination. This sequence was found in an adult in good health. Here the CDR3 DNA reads TGTGCCAGCATCTCCTCTAATACATACTATGGCTACACCTTC. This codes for CASISSNTYYGYTF.